This TCR beta chain was documented in a study of regulatory T cells in long-lasting Graves disease. Study-wide background: Patients with new Graves' disease had used antithyroid drugs below 3 months.

Time point reported: newly diagnosed GD, antithyroid drugs for less than 3 months. Following extraction of RNA from PBMCs, that RNA was used to make the TCR library. This CDR3 region has 16 residues. Trimming shortened V by 0 bases and J by 0 bases, and 13 bases separated the two germline ends. The V gene's germline CDR1 is SQVTM and CDR2 ANQGSEA. The authors built TCR beta libraries using iRepertoire HTBI primers and Arm-PCR of CDR3 regions. TCRdb reanalysed the multiplex PCR reads using MiXCR and keeps one entry per CDR3 protein. The sample shows some 500,000 distinct CDR3 sequences, about 13% of them seen only once. This clonotype has at least ten counts. This sample also belongs to another study, concerning T cells in Graves' hyperthyroidism and ophthalmopathy. This second report adds: Hyperthyroidism of Graves' type that showed no ophthalmopathy progression within 18 months was stable.

The chain has TRBV29-1 and TRBJ2-3; D is possibly TRBD2 (6 bases). This sequence originates from a man aged 25-45 years with Graves disease. Here the sequenced sample was peripheral blood mononuclear cells (PBMCs), taken at new diagnosis, from a patient treated with antithyroid drugs. The CDR3 sequence is CSVEEGASASTDTQYF. CDR3 bases: TGCAGCGTTGAAGAAGGGGCTAGCGCTAGCACAGATACGCAGTATTTT.